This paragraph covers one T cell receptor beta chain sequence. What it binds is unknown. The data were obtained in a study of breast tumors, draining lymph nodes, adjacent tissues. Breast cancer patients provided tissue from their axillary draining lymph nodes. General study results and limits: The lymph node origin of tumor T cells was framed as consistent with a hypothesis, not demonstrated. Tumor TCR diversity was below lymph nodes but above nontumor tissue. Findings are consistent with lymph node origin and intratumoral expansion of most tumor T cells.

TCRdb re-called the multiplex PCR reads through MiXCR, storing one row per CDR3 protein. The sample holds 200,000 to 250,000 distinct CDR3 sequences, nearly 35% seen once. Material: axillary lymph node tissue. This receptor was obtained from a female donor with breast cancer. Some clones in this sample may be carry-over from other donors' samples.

The CDR3 DNA reads as TGTGCCAGCAGCGAGGGGACTAGCGGGACCAGCCTAACTTCCTACAATGAGCAGTTCTTC. Translating gives CASSEGTSGTSLTSYNEQFF. V is TRBV9 and J is TRBJ2-1; 13 bases are a match to TRBD2. This CDR3 spans 20 amino acids. Germline-derived CDR1 and CDR2 are SGDLS and YYNGEE. The ends lost 3 bases at V and 1 base at J; junction bases unmatched: 13. Combining the CDR3 with reference TRBV9 and TRBJ2-1 gives the whole variable domain DSGVTQTPKHLITATGQRVTLRCSPRSGDLSVYWYQQSLDQGLQFLIQYYNGEERAKGNILERFSAQQFPDLHSELNLSSLELGDSALYFCASSEGTSGTSLTSYNEQFFGPGTRLTVL.